This TCR beta chain was recovered during a study of blood T cell repertoires in COVID-19. Among Cohort 3 donors, those recovered had two negative PCRs, clearance, or symptom resolution. CDR1 LGHDT and CDR2 YNNKEL come from the germline V gene (reference sequence). CDR3 length equals 13 residues. Deletions cut 1 base from V and 4 bases from J, with 7 bases between. Some clones are missing from TCRdb's copy, which holds only in-frame ones; the method was immunoSEQ multiplex PCR. The sample lists about 220,000 clones, under 90% occurring once. This TCR was sampled from a woman aged 55 to 70 who had recovered from COVID-19. The sequenced sample consisted of PBMCs or T cells enriched from blood (not recorded which). The V and J genes are TRBV3-1 (or the pseudogene TRBV3-2) and TRBJ1-2; D is uncertain. The CDR3 here is CASSQVTPYGYTF. CDR3 DNA sequence: TGTGCCAGCAGCCAAGTCACACCCTATGGCTACACCTTC.